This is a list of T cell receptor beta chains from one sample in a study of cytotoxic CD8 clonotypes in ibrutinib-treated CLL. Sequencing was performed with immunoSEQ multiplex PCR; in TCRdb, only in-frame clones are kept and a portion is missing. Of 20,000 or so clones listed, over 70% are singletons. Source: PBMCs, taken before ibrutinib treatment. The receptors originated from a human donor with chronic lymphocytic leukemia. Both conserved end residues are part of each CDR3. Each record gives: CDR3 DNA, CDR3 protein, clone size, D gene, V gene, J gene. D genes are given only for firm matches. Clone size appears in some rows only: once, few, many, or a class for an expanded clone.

DNA: TGCAGCGTGCGAGTACGGACAGGGAGCCCCTACGAGCAGTACTTC; CDR3: CSVRVRTGSPYEQYF; size: -; D: TRBD1; V: TRBV29-1; J: TRBJ2-7
DNA: TGTGCCAGCAGGCGGCAGGGGGGCTATAATTCACCCCTCCACTTT; CDR3: CASRRQGGYNSPLHF; size: -; D: TRBD1; V: TRBV2; J: TRBJ1-6
DNA: TGCGCCAGCAGTCAGGGGGAATCACCCCTCCACTTT; CDR3: CASSQGESPLHF; size: -; D: TRBD1; V: TRBV10-2; J: TRBJ1-6
DNA: TGTGCCAGCAGCCTGACACGGTCGGGGGATGGCTACACCTTC; CDR3: CASSLTRSGDGYTF; size: -; D: -; V: TRBV7-3; J: TRBJ1-2
DNA: TGTGCCAGCAGCGGAAAGGGATGGCAGTCCCACAATGAGCAGTTCTTC; CDR3: CASSGKGWQSHNEQFF; size: -; D: -; V: TRBV25-1; J: TRBJ2-1
DNA: TGTGCCAGTAGGGCCCCTCCGGCGTCCATTCAGTACTTC; CDR3: CASRAPPASIQYF; size: few; D: -; V: TRBV19; J: TRBJ2-4
DNA: TGTGCCAGCAGCTTACGGGGCGGATTGACCTACAATGAGCAGTTCTTC; CDR3: CASSLRGGLTYNEQFF; size: -; D: -; V: TRBV7-2; J: TRBJ2-1
DNA: TGTGCCAGCAGCCCCCTAGCGGGGGGGCCTTACGAGCAGTACTTC; CDR3: CASSPLAGGPYEQYF; size: -; D: TRBD2; V: TRBV7-6; J: TRBJ2-7
DNA: TGTGCCAGCAGCGTTCTATCCGGGTCGTCTAGCGGGGGGTTATACAATGAGCAGTTCTTC; CDR3: CASSVLSGSSSGGLYNEQFF; size: -; D: TRBD2; V: TRBV9; J: TRBJ2-1
DNA: TGCGCCAGCAGCCAAAACTGGGGTTCACCCCTCCACTTT; CDR3: CASSQNWGSPLHF; size: -; D: -; V: TRBV4-3; J: TRBJ1-6
DNA: TGTGCCAGCAACAGCATAGGGACAGAAGAGACCCAGTACTTC; CDR3: CASNSIGTEETQYF; size: -; D: TRBD1; V: TRBV11-2; J: TRBJ2-5
DNA: TGCGCCAGCAGCCAGGGACAGAGCTCTGGAAACACCATATATTTT; CDR3: CASSQGQSSGNTIYF; size: -; D: TRBD1; V: TRBV4-1; J: TRBJ1-3
DNA: TGTGCCAGCAGCGCCGACTGGGCCACTGAAGCTTTCTTT; CDR3: CASSADWATEAFF; size: -; D: -; V: TRBV9; J: TRBJ1-1
DNA: TGTGCCAGCAGTTACTCGAGGGACTCAAGTTACGAGCAGTACTTC; CDR3: CASSYSRDSSYEQYF; size: -; D: -; V: TRBV6-5; J: TRBJ2-7
DNA: TGTGCCAGCAGCTTGCATCCCTACGAGCAGTACTTC; CDR3: CASSLHPYEQYF; size: -; D: -; V: TRBV11-2; J: TRBJ2-7
DNA: TGTGCCAGCAGTTTCCTAGGCAGGGGGGTGGCCAATGAGCAGTTCTTC; CDR3: CASSFLGRGVANEQFF; size: once; D: -; V: TRBV28; J: TRBJ2-1
DNA: TGTGCCAGCAGCTTCCGGGACAGCGGAAACACCATATATTTT; CDR3: CASSFRDSGNTIYF; size: -; D: TRBD1; V: TRBV5-5; J: TRBJ1-3
DNA: TGTGCCAGCAGTTACTCGGGTGGCAGCAATCAGCCCCAGCATTTT; CDR3: CASSYSGGSNQPQHF; size: few; D: -; V: TRBV6-5; J: TRBJ1-5
DNA: TGTGCCAGCAGCTCCAGGGACAGGGGACACAATGAGCAGTTCTTC; CDR3: CASSSRDRGHNEQFF; size: once; D: TRBD1; V: TRBV27; J: TRBJ2-1
DNA: TGTGCCAGCAGCTTCCAATACACAGATACGCAGTATTTT; CDR3: CASSFQYTDTQYF; size: -; D: -; V: TRBV7-3; J: TRBJ2-3
DNA: TGTGCCTGGAGTAAGGGGCCCGTTGCGCAGTATTTT; CDR3: CAWSKGPVAQYF; size: -; D: -; V: TRBV30; J: TRBJ2-3
DNA: TGCGCCAGCAGCTGGAGTGGGACAGGGGGCACCGGGGAGCTGTTTTTT; CDR3: CASSWSGTGGTGELFF; size: -; D: TRBD1; V: TRBV5-1; J: TRBJ2-2
DNA: TGCGCCAGCAGCTTGGTTAGCGGGGGGGCCCAAGAGACCCAGTACTTC; CDR3: CASSLVSGGAQETQYF; size: -; D: TRBD2; V: TRBV5-1; J: TRBJ2-5
DNA: TGTGCCAGCACCCGCACAGGGGAACTCTATGGCTACACCTTC; CDR3: CASTRTGELYGYTF; size: -; D: TRBD1; V: TRBV28; J: TRBJ1-2
DNA: TGTGCCACCAGCAGAGGGGGACCGTACACCGGGGAGCTGTTTTTT; CDR3: CATSRGGPYTGELFF; size: -; D: -; V: TRBV15; J: TRBJ2-2
DNA: TGTGCCAGCAGCAAGACAGGACAAGAGACCCAGTACTTC; CDR3: CASSKTGQETQYF; size: -; D: -; V: TRBV7-8; J: TRBJ2-5
DNA: TGTGCCAGCAGCCATATCTCCGGGACGGTGGTCTTT; CDR3: CASSHISGTVVF; size: -; D: -; V: TRBV5-5; J: TRBJ1-4
DNA: TGCGCCAGCAGCTTGGGGGAGGGGCCCCAGCATTTT; CDR3: CASSLGEGPQHF; size: once; D: -; V: TRBV5-1; J: TRBJ1-5
DNA: TGTGCCAGCCAACAGCGGGAGTCCGGGGAGCTGTTTTTT; CDR3: CASQQRESGELFF; size: once; D: TRBD2; V: TRBV18; J: TRBJ2-2
DNA: TGCGCCAGCAGCCAACGGGGGGGGCGTTATTCACCCCTCCACTTT; CDR3: CASSQRGGRYSPLHF; size: -; D: -; V: TRBV4-1; J: TRBJ1-6
DNA: TGCAGCGTTGCTCTGTGGGGAAGCACAGATACGCAGTATTTT; CDR3: CSVALWGSTDTQYF; size: -; D: -; V: TRBV29-1; J: TRBJ2-3
DNA: TGTGCCAGCCAACTCGGACAGGGGATAGAGACCCAGTACTTC; CDR3: CASQLGQGIETQYF; size: -; D: TRBD1; V: TRBV25-1; J: TRBJ2-5